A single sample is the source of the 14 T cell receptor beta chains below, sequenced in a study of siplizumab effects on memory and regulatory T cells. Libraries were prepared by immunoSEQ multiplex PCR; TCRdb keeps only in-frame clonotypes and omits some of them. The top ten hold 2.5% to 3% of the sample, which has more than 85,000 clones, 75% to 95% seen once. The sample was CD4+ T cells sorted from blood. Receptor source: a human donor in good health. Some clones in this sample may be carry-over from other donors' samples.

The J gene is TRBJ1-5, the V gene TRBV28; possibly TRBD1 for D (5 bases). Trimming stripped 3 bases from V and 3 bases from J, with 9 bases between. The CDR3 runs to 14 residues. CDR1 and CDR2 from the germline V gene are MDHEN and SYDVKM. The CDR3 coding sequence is TGTGCCAGCAGTTTGGGACCAACCAATCAGCCCCAGCATTTT. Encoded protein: CASSLGPTNQPQHF.

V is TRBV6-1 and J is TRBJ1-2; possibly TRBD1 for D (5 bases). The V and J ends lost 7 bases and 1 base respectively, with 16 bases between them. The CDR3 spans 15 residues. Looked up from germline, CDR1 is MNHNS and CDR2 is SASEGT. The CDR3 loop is CASTESGLHNYGYTF. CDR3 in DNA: TGTGCCAGCACCGAATCGGGACTTCATAACTATGGCTACACCTTC.

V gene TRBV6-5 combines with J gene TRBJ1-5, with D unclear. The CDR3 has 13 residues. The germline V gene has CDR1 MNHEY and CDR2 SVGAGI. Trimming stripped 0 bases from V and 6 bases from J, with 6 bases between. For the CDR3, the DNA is TGTGCCAGCAGTTACTCGCGGGTTCAGCCCCAGCATTTT. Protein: CASSYSRVQPQHF.

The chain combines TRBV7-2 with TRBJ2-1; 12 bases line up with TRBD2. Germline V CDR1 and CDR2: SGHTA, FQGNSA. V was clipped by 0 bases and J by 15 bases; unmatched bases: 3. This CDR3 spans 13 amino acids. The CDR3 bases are TGTGCCAGCAGCTTAGCCCGGACTAGCGGGACGTTCTTC. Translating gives CASSLARTSGTFF.

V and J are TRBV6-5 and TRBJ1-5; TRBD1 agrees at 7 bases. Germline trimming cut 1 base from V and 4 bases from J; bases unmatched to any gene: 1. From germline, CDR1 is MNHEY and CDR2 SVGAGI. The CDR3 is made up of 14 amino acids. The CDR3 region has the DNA TGTGCCAGCAGTTACTTGACAGGGAATCAGCCCCAGCATTTT. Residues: CASSYLTGNQPQHF.

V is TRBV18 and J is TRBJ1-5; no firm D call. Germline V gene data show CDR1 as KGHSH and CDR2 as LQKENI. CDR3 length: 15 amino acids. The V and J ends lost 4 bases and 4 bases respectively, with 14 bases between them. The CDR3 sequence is CASSRDGPENQPQHF. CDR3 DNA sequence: TGTGCCAGCTCACGGGATGGGCCGGAGAATCAGCCCCAGCATTTT.

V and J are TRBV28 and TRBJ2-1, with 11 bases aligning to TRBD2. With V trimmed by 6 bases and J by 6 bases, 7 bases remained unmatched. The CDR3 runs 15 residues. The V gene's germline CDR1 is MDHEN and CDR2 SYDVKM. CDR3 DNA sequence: TGTGCCAGCAGACTAGCGGGAGCCAAAGTCAATGAGCAGTTCTTC. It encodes CASRLAGAKVNEQFF.

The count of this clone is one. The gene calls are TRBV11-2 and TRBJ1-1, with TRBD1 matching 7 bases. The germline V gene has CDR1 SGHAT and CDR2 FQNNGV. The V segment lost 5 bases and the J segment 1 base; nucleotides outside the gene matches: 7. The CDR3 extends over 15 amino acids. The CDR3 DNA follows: TGTGCCAGCAGCACTTACAGGGGCGAGAACACTGAAGCTTTCTTT. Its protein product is CASSTYRGENTEAFF.

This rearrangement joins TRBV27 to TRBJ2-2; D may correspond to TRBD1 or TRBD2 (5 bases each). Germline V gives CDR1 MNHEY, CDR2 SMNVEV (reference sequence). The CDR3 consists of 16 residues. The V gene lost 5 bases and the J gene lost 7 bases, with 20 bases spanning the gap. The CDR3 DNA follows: TGTGCCAGCAGTATTAGCGTGGACAATCGGGGCGGGGAGCTGTTTTTT. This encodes CASSISVDNRGGELFF.

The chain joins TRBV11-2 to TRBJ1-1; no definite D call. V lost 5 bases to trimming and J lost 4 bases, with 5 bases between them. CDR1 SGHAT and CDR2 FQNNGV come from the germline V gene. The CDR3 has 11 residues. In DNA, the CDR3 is TGTGCCAGCAGCCCCCGCACTGAAGCTTTCTTT. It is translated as CASSPRTEAFF. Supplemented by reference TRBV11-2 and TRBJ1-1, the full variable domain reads EAGVAQSPRYKIIEKRQSVAFWCNPISGHATLYWYQQILGQGPKLLIQFQNNGVVDDSQLPKDRFSAERLKGVDSTLKIQPAKLEDSAVYLCASSPRTEAFFGQGTRLTVV.

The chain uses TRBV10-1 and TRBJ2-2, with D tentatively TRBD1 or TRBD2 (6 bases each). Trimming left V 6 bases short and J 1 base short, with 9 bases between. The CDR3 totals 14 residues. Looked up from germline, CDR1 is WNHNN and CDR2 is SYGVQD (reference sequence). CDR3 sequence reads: CASSGGGNTGELFF. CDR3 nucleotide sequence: TGCGCCAGCAGCGGGGGCGGGAACACCGGGGAGCTGTTTTTT.

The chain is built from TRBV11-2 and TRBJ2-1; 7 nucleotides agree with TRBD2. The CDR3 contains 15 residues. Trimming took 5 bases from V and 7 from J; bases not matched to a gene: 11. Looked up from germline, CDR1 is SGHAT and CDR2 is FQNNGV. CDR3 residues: CASSPIRAGRNEQFF. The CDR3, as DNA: TGTGCCAGCAGCCCGATCAGAGCGGGGCGGAATGAGCAGTTCTTC.

The DNA of the CDR3 is TGTGCCATCAGTGAGCTACACGAGCAGTACTTC. Translation gives CAISELHEQYF. The chain has TRBV10-3 and TRBJ2-7; D not resolved. Trimming pared 2 bases from V and 5 bases from J, leaving 4 bases between. Germline V CDR1 and CDR2: ENHRY, SYGVKD. The CDR3 totals 11 residues.

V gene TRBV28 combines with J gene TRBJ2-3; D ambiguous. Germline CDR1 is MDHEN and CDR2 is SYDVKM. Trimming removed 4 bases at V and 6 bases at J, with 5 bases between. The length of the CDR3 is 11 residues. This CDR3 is CASSSTDTQYF. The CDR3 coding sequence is TGTGCCAGCAGTTCAACCGATACGCAGTATTTT.